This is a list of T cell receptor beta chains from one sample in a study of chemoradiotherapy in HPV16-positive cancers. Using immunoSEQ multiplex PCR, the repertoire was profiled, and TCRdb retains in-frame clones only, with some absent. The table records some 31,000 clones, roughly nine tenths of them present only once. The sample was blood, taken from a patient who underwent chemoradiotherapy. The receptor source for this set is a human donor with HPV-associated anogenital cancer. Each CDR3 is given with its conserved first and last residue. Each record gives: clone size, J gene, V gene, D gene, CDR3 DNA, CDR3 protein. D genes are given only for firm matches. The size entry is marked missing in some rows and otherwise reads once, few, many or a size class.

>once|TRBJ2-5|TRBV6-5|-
TGTGCCAGCAACCCGCTAGCTGGCCAAGAGACCCAGTACTTC
CASNPLAGQETQYF
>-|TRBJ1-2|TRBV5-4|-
TGTGCCAGCAGCTTCGGGGACTTTAACTATGGCTACACCTTC
CASSFGDFNYGYTF
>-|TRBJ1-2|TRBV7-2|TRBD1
TGTGCCAGCAGCTTATCAGGCATTTCCGACAGGGGCCTATATGGCTACACCTTC
CASSLSGISDRGLYGYTF
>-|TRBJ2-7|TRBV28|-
TGTGCCACCGGTACAGACTCCTACGAGCAGTACTTC
CATGTDSYEQYF
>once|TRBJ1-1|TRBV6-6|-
TGTGCCAGCAGTGGCTACGCGAACACTGAAGCTTTCTTT
CASSGYANTEAFF
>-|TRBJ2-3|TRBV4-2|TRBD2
TGTGCCAGCATGACGACTAGCGGGGGGAGCACAGATACGCAGTATTTT
CASMTTSGGSTDTQYF
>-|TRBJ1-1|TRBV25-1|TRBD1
TGTGCCAGCAGGGGCTGGGGACAGAAAAACACTGAAGCTTTCTTT
CASRGWGQKNTEAFF
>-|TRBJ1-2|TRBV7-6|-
TGTGCCAGCAGCTTAAATCAGAGGAAGGGGTATGGCTACACCTTC
CASSLNQRKGYGYTF
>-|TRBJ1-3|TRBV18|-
TGTGCCAGCTCACCACCCGGGGGCAGGGGTTCCGGAAACACCATATATTTT
CASSPPGGRGSGNTIYF
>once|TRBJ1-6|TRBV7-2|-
TGTGCCAGCAGCTTACCGGGACGGGATAATTCACCCCTCCACTTT
CASSLPGRDNSPLHF
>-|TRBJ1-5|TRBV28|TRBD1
TGTGCCAGCAGTTTTATGAGGGGGCCATTGGGCAATCAGCCCCAGCATTTT
CASSFMRGPLGNQPQHF
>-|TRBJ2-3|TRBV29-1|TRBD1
TGCAGCGTGGGTACAGGGGACCCAATCACAGATACGCAGTATTTT
CSVGTGDPITDTQYF
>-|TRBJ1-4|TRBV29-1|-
TGCAGCGTTGGGGGACCCCCTAATGAAAAACTGTTTTTT
CSVGGPPNEKLFF
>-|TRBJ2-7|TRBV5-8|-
TGTGCCAGCAGCTTGGCCCGAAAGGAGGTCTACGAGCAGTACTTC
CASSLARKEVYEQYF
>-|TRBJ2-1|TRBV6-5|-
TGTGCCAGCAGTTATGCGCCTAGCTTCTACAATGAGCAGTTCTTC
CASSYAPSFYNEQFF
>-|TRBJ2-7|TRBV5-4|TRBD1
TGTGCCAGCAGCTTTACAGGGGGCCTCTACGAGCAGTACTTC
CASSFTGGLYEQYF
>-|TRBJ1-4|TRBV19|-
TGTGCCAGTAGTCCTGGAGACAGGTCGACGGCTTCGGTGTTTTTT
CASSPGDRSTASVFF
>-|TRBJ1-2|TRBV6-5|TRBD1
TGTGCCAGCAGGACGACAGGGGGCTACGGCTACACCTTC
CASRTTGGYGYTF
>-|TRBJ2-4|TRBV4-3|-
TGCGCCAGCAGCCAAGAGGTAGCCAAAAACATTCAGTACTTC
CASSQEVAKNIQYF
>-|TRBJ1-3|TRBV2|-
TGTGCCAGCAGTGAGCAGGGTGTTGGAAACACCATATATTTT
CASSEQGVGNTIYF
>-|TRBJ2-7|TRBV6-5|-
TGTGCCAGCAGTTACTCGATGGGGAGCTACGAGCAGTACTTC
CASSYSMGSYEQYF
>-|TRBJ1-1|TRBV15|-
TGTGCCACCAGCAGAGTTGAAGGGATTAGTACTGAAGCTTTCTTT
CATSRVEGISTEAFF
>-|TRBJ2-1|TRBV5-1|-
TGCGCCAGCAGCTTGGACGGGGGGCCCCTTTACAATGAGCAGTTCTTC
CASSLDGGPLYNEQFF
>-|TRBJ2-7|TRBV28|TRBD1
TGTGCCACACAAACTCTGGACAGGGCTCCCGAGCAGTACTTC
CATQTLDRAPEQYF
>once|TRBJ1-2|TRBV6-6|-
TGTGCCGCGGCTATGGGGGAGGTTCGGGGCTACACCTTC
CAAAMGEVRGYTF
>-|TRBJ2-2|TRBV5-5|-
TGTGCCAGCAGCCAGGACACATTAAACACCGGGGAGCTGTTTTTT
CASSQDTLNTGELFF
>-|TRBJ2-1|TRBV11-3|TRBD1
TGTGCCAGCAGCTTAGGACAGGGGTCCTACAATGAGCAGTTCTTC
CASSLGQGSYNEQFF
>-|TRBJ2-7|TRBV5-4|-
TGTGCCAGCAGCTTGTGGGGAACCACCTACGAGCAGTACTTC
CASSLWGTTYEQYF
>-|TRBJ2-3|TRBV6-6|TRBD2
TGTGCCAGCAGCTCCCTAGCGGGGGGGCGTGGGGATACGCAGTATTTT
CASSSLAGGRGDTQYF
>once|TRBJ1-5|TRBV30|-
TGTGCCTGGAGTGATTTAGGGGAGACGGTATCCCAGCATTTT
CAWSDLGETVSQHF
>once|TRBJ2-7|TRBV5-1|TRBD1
TGCGCCAGCAGCCACCGGGACAGGGGCTCCTACGAGCAGTACTTC
CASSHRDRGSYEQYF
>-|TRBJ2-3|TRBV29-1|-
TGCAGCGGAGGTTGGGGGGCCCGCACAGATACGCAGTATTTT
CSGGWGARTDTQYF
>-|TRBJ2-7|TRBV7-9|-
TGTGCCAGCAGCTTTGGGGCCAGCTACGAGCAGTACTTC
CASSFGASYEQYF
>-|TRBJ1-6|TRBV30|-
TGTGCCTGGAGGTCGGACGATAATTCACCCCTCCACTTT
CAWRSDDNSPLHF
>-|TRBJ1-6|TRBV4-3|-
TGCGCCAGCAGCCAAGAGTCTCGCCGGAGCTCCTATAATTCACCCCTCCACTTT
CASSQESRRSSYNSPLHF
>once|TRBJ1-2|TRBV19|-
TGTGCCAGTAGTGAAGACAGCCCCGTAAACTATGGCTACACCTTC
CASSEDSPVNYGYTF
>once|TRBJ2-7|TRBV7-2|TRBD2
TGTGCCAGCACCCTCGGACTAGCGGGAAGCTACGAGCAGTACTTC
CASTLGLAGSYEQYF
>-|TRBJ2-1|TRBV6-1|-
TGTGCCAGCAGTGCCTTTGGGACTGATGAGCAGTTCTTC
CASSAFGTDEQFF
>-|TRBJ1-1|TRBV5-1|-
TGCGCCAGCAGCTTGGCCCACAGGGTTGCAACTGAAGCTTTCTTT
CASSLAHRVATEAFF
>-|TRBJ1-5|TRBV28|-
TGTGCCAGCAGCCGAGGGGGGAGCAATCAGCCCCAGCATTTT
CASSRGGSNQPQHF
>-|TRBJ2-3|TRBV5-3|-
TGTGCCAGAAGCTTGATCTCAGGGGCAGATACGCAGTATTTT
CARSLISGADTQYF
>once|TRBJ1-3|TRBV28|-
TGTGCCAGCAGTTCAACAGGGTACTCTGGAAACACCATATATTTT
CASSSTGYSGNTIYF
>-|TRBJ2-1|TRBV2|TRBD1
TGTGCCAGCAACTCCGGGACAGTCCTCAATGAGCAGTTCTTC
CASNSGTVLNEQFF